This T cell receptor beta chain came from a study of blood T cell repertoires in COVID-19. The CDR3 length is 17 residues. The V segment lost 2 bases and the J segment 4 bases; nucleotides outside the gene matches: 13. Germline CDR1 KGHSH, CDR2 LQKENI. The assay was immunoSEQ multiplex PCR, and TCRdb's table has in-frame clones only and misses some. The sample gives 120,000 to 150,000 clones, roughly 85% of which show up once; around 8% is in the top ten. Sequencing input: peripheral blood. The TCR was taken from a woman aged 55-69 years with COVID-19, enrolled during active disease. The chain recombines TRBV18 with TRBJ1-1; 7 bases match TRBD1. The CDR3 loop reads CASSPLEGTVHFTEAFF. CDR3 coding DNA: TGTGCCAGCTCACCATTGGAGGGGACAGTACACTTCACTGAAGCTTTCTTT. The variable domain in full, completed from reference TRBV18 and TRBJ1-1, reads NAGVMQNPRHLVRRRGQEARLRCSPMKGHSHVYWYRQLPEEGLKFMVYLQKENIIDESGMPKERFSAEFPKEGPSILRIQQVVRGDSAAYFCASSPLEGTVHFTEAFFGQGTRLTVV.